The 8 T cell receptor beta chains below were found in one sample sequenced in a study of cytomegalovirus exposure and HLA in healthy donors. The PCR made use of 60 Vbeta and 13 Jbeta primers. The assay was immunoSEQ multiplex PCR, and TCRdb's table has in-frame clones only and misses some. This sample carries 150,000 to 200,000 clones, around 75% of them seen once, and the ten largest clones take around 4.9%. Source material: PBMCs. All receptors derive from a male donor in good health and CMV-seronegative.

The chain recombines TRBV19 with TRBJ2-1, with D perhaps TRBD2 (6 bases). CDR3 length: 15 amino acids. CDR1 and CDR2 (germline): LNHDA, SQIVND (reference sequence). Trimming took 4 bases from V and 0 from J, leaving 10 bases between them. The CDR3 loop is CASSSHGGSYNEQFF. CDR3 in DNA: TGTGCCAGTAGTAGTCACGGGGGCTCCTACAATGAGCAGTTCTTC.

The chain recombines TRBV27 with TRBJ2-7; 9 bases agree with TRBD2. CDR1 MNHEY and CDR2 SMNVEV come from the germline V gene (reference sequence). The ends lost 3 bases at V and 2 bases at J; junction bases unmatched: 5. This CDR3 comprises 15 residues. Here the CDR3 reads CASSFAGGDTYEQYF. CDR3 DNA: TGTGCCAGCAGTTTCGCGGGAGGGGACACCTACGAGCAGTACTTC.

This clone was seen only once. This chain connects TRBV5-1 to TRBJ1-1, with 9 nucleotides matching TRBD1. Germline CDR1 and CDR2: SGHRS and YFSETQ. CDR3 length: 16 residues. With V trimmed by 5 bases and J by 1 base, 9 bases remained unmatched. The CDR3 nucleotides read TGCGCCAGCAGGGTAAGGACAGGGGCTCGGAACACTGAAGCTTTCTTT. Translated: CASRVRTGARNTEAFF.

This clone has just one count. This chain uses TRBV7-2 with TRBJ2-7; the D gene is possibly TRBD2 (6 bases). Germline assignment: CDR1 SGHTA and CDR2 FQGNSA. Trimming took off 1 base at V and 2 bases at J, with 18 bases between the two ends. This CDR3 is 17 amino acids long. In DNA form, the CDR3 reads TGTGCCAGCAGCTTAGATCTCGGGACTTTCCTTCCCTACGAGCAGTACTTC. Amino acid sequence: CASSLDLGTFLPYEQYF.

This rearrangement joins TRBV5-6 to TRBJ2-1; 10 positions match TRBD2. Germline CDR1 SGHDT, CDR2 YYEEEE. The CDR3 extends over 16 amino acids. Germline trimming cut 7 bases from V and 6 bases from J; bases unmatched to any gene: 13. The chain's CDR3 is CASGYVTSGVSNEQFF. The CDR3 DNA reads TGTGCCAGCGGATACGTTACTAGCGGGGTTTCCAATGAGCAGTTCTTC.

This clone was counted once. V is TRBV5-1 and J is TRBJ1-5; 10 positions match TRBD1. Germline CDR1 reads SGHRS; CDR2 reads YFSETQ. The CDR3 totals 18 residues. V lost 4 bases and J lost 0; bases outside the gene matches: 10. CDR3 DNA: TGCGCCAGCAGCCCGGGACAGGGGTCAATGAATAGCAATCAGCCCCAGCATTTT. It encodes CASSPGQGSMNSNQPQHF. Full variable domain (remainder filled in from reference TRBV5-1 and TRBJ1-5): KAGVTQTPRYLIKTRGQQVTLSCSPISGHRSVSWYQQTPGQGLQFLFEYFSETQRNKGNFPGRFSGRQFSNSRSEMNVSTLELGDSALYLCASSPGQGSMNSNQPQHFGDGTRLSIL.

The V gene is TRBV14, the J gene TRBJ2-7; TRBD1 matches 8 bases. CDR1 is SGHDN, CDR2 FVKESK, per germline. The V and J ends lost 4 bases and 3 bases, in that order; junction bases with no gene match: 11. This CDR3 region has 16 residues. For the CDR3, the DNA is TGTGCCAGCAGCCCGCCCCGAGGGGGACAGGACTACGAGCAGTACTTC. This gives the protein CASSPPRGGQDYEQYF.

V gene TRBV7-9 combines with J gene TRBJ2-3; a weak D match, TRBD2 (7 bases). The germline CDR1 and CDR2 sequences are SEHNR and FQNEAQ (reference sequence). Trimming took 2 bases from V and 2 from J, leaving 11 bases between them. The CDR3 has 15 amino acids. CDR3 in amino acids: CASSLKGGSTDTQYF. In DNA form, the CDR3 reads TGTGCCAGCAGCTTAAAGGGGGGGTCCACAGATACGCAGTATTTT.